This T cell receptor beta chain was retrieved from a study of CD8+CD57+ T cells in acquired aplastic anemia. Genomic DNA served as template for TCR beta VDJ and CDR3 profiling. TCRdb re-derived calls from the reads in MiXCR, one entry per CDR3 protein. The sample has 200,000 to 250,000 distinct CDR3 sequences; around three fifths are singletons. The sequenced patients had an expansion of CD8+CD57+ cells seen by flow cytometry. Trimming pared 4 bases from V and 7 bases from J, leaving 9 bases between. The CDR3 loop spans 13 amino acids. Per the germline V gene, CDR1 is SGHNT and CDR2 is YYREEE (reference sequence).

The sequence came from a human donor with aplastic anemia. The chain has TRBV5-4 and TRBJ1-6, with D hard to call. Specimen: sorted CD4+, CD8+, or CD8+CD57+ T cells (not recorded which) from PBMCs. The CDR3 spells CASSASPNSPLHF. The CDR3 coding sequence is TGTGCCAGCAGCGCCAGCCCGAATTCACCCCTCCACTTT.